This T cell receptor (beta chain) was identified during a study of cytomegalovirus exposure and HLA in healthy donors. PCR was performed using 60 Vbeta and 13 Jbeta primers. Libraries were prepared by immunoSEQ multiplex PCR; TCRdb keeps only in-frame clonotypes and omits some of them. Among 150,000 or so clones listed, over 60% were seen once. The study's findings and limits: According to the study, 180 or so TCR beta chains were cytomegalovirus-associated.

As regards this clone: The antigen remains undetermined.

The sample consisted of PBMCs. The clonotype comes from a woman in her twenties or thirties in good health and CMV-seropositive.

CDR3 region: CASSIQGAYGYTF. The DNA of the CDR3 is TGTGCCAGTAGTATACAGGGGGCGTATGGCTACACCTTC. The chain uses TRBV19 and TRBJ1-2, with 8 bases identical to TRBD1. Germline V gives CDR1 LNHDA, CDR2 SQIVND (reference sequence). Unmatched junction bases numbered 1, after V lost 2 bases and J lost 5 bases. This CDR3 is built from 13 residues.